Below, 17 T cell receptor beta chains from the same sample are listed, as sequenced in a study of blood T cell repertoires in COVID-19. Sequencing used immunoSEQ multiplex PCR; TCRdb keeps in-frame clones, though not all of them. The profile shows under 35,000 clones, over 75% of them singletons. Sequenced: peripheral blood. The source is a woman aged 45-65 years with active COVID-19.

This rearrangement joins TRBV7-2 to TRBJ2-5, with D hard to call. The germline V gene has CDR1 SGHTA and CDR2 FQGNSA. The CDR3 is made up of 14 amino acids. V was pared by 1 base and J by 3 bases, with 9 bases between. Here the CDR3 DNA reads TGTGCCAGCAGCTTAGGGGCTATGAAAGAGACCCAGTACTTC. Translated, it gives CASSLGAMKETQYF.

The rearrangement uses TRBV5-1 and TRBJ1-2, with TRBD1 matching 7 bases. From germline, CDR1 is SGHRS and CDR2 YFSETQ. Germline trimming cut 4 bases from V and 6 bases from J; bases unmatched to any gene: 12. This CDR3 is 15 amino acids long. The CDR3 DNA reads as TGCGCCAGCAGCCCTCGAGCCAGGGGGGAAGATGGCTACACCTTC. This encodes CASSPRARGEDGYTF.

The rearrangement joins TRBV6-1 to TRBJ2-7; D possibly corresponds to TRBD2 (6 bases). Germline V gene lookup returns CDR1 MNHNS and CDR2 SASEGT. Trimming pared 3 bases from V and 5 bases from J, leaving 20 bases between. The length of the CDR3 is 16 residues. CDR3 amino acids: CASSDGGRTLLDEQYF. DNA of the CDR3: TGTGCCAGCAGTGACGGAGGGAGAACATTACTTGACGAGCAGTACTTC.

This clone was counted a single time. This sequence joins TRBV28 and TRBJ1-2; 8 nucleotides match TRBD1. In germline, CDR1 is MDHEN, CDR2 SYDVKM. V gave up 6 bases and J gave up 4 bases; unmatched junction bases: 7. The CDR3 loop spans 14 amino acids. CDR3: CASSPVTGVYGYTF. The CDR3 DNA sequence: TGTGCCAGCAGCCCGGTGACAGGGGTCTATGGCTACACCTTC.

This chain connects TRBV28 to TRBJ1-2, with D perhaps matching TRBD1 (5 bases). Germline values: CDR1 MDHEN, CDR2 SYDVKM. The CDR3 runs to 13 residues. Trimming stripped 3 bases from V and 8 bases from J, with 13 bases between. CDR3 DNA: TGTGCCAGCAGTTTGTACAGGCCACAGGGCTACACCTTC. This encodes CASSLYRPQGYTF.

The genes are TRBV5-8 and TRBJ1-1, with a tentative D call TRBD1 (5 bases). Germline CDR1 and CDR2: SGHTS and YDEGEE. The CDR3 covers 17 residues. V shed 0 bases and J shed 2 bases, with 17 bases lying between them. CDR3 sequence (DNA): TGTGCCAGCAGCTTGGTCCGCCGGACAAGAGAAAACACTGAAGCTTTCTTT. This translates into CASSLVRRTRENTEAFF. Full variable domain (missing parts from reference TRBV5-8 and TRBJ1-1): EAGVTQSPTHLIKTRGQQATLRCSPISGHTSVYWYQQALGLGLQFLLWYDEGEERNRGNFPPRFSGRQFPNYSSELNVNALELEDSALYLCASSLVRRTRENTEAFFGQGTRLTVV.

J is TRBJ2-7 and V is TRBV10-1; 13 positions agree with TRBD2. There are 18 residues in the CDR3. J was trimmed by 3 bases and V by 7 bases; bases with no gene match: 15. The V gene's germline CDR1 is WNHNN and CDR2 SYGVQD (reference sequence). The chain's CDR3 is CASTHRDRGLAGNYEQYF. Here the CDR3 DNA reads TGCGCCAGCACTCACCGGGACAGGGGACTAGCGGGGAACTACGAGCAGTACTTC.

V is TRBV6-2 or TRBV6-3 and J is TRBJ2-2; tentatively, D is TRBD2 (5 bases). This CDR3 contains 15 residues. CDR1 is MNHEY and CDR2 is SVGEGT in the germline V gene. V was clipped by 3 bases and J by 7 bases, with 15 bases between them. The CDR3 sequence is CASSYSERVFGELFF. The CDR3 DNA is TGTGCCAGCAGTTATTCCGAGAGGGTATTCGGGGAGCTGTTTTTT.

This clone has just a few counts. The chain uses TRBV7-8 and TRBJ2-7; D might be TRBD2 (5 bases). The CDR3 loop spans 17 amino acids. Trimming took 0 bases from V and 5 from J, leaving 20 bases between them. Germline values: CDR1 SGHVS, CDR2 FQNEAQ. This CDR3 is CASSLARVLAGRDEQYF. The CDR3, as DNA: TGTGCCAGCAGCTTAGCGAGGGTCCTAGCCGGGCGGGACGAGCAGTACTTC.

The chain links TRBV9 to TRBJ1-1; 9 nucleotides align to TRBD1. Looked up from germline, CDR1 is SGDLS and CDR2 is YYNGEE. V shed 3 bases, J shed 6 bases, and the junction held 0 bases outside the gene matches. CDR3 size: 12 residues. The CDR3 DNA reads TGTGCCAGCAGCGGACAGGGGGCTGAAGCTTTCTTT. Amino acid sequence: CASSGQGAEAFF.

The rearrangement links TRBV9 to TRBJ1-3, with TRBD1 as a possible D gene (6 bases). Germline CDR1 SGDLS, CDR2 YYNGEE. The V end lost 5 bases, the J end lost 6 bases, and 18 bases lay between the germline ends. The CDR3 loop spans 15 amino acids. CDR3 amino acids: CASSDQGSPENTIYF. CDR3 coding DNA: TGTGCCAGCAGTGACCAGGGGTCCCCAGAAAACACCATATATTTT.

The chain carries TRBV28 and TRBJ2-7, with D possibly TRBD2 on 6 matching bases. The CDR3 covers 13 residues. V dropped 5 bases and J dropped 7 bases, with 15 bases sitting between them. The germline V gene encodes CDR1 MDHEN and CDR2 SYDVKM. This CDR3 is CASSPRVGGEQYF. CDR3 nucleotide sequence: TGTGCCAGCAGTCCCAGGGTCGGAGGGGAGCAGTACTTC. The full variable domain, with the rest looked up from reference TRBV28 and TRBJ2-7, is DVKVTQSSRYLVKRTGEKVFLECVQDMDHENMFWYRQDPGLGLRLIYFSYDVKMKEKGDIPEGYSVSREKKERFSLILESASTNQTSMYLCASSPRVGGEQYFGPGTRLTVT.

The rearrangement links TRBV20-1 to TRBJ2-1; possibly TRBD2 for D (6 bases). This CDR3 has 15 amino acids. Germline lookup yields CDR1 DFQATT and CDR2 SNEGSKA (reference sequence). Trimming removed 3 bases from V and 9 bases from J, with 21 bases in between. CDR3 protein: CSASQASRGKGEQFF. CDR3 DNA sequence: TGCAGTGCTAGTCAGGCTTCCCGGGGGAAGGGTGAGCAGTTCTTC.

This clone was observed a few times. The chain combines TRBV28 with TRBJ2-1, with D possibly being TRBD2 (5 bases). Per the germline V gene, CDR1 is MDHEN and CDR2 is SYDVKM. This CDR3 contains 16 residues. Trimming took 2 bases from V and 5 from J, leaving 16 bases between them. CDR3: CASSLEDYVGNNEQFF. As DNA, the CDR3 is TGTGCCAGCAGTTTAGAAGACTACGTGGGGAACAATGAGCAGTTCTTC.

This chain uses TRBV28 with TRBJ1-2; 7 bases are a match to TRBD1. J was trimmed by 3 bases and V by 6 bases; bases with no gene match: 13. The CDR3 extends over 16 amino acids. Germline-derived CDR1 and CDR2 are MDHEN and SYDVKM. CDR3 DNA: TGTGCCAGCAGCTCCCAAGGCAGGGGGGATTACTATGGCTACACCTTC. This gives the protein CASSSQGRGDYYGYTF.

The chain recombines TRBV7-8 with TRBJ2-1; possibly TRBD2 for D (6 bases). The CDR3 totals 14 residues. V lost 3 bases, J lost 6 bases, and 12 bases lay in between. CDR1 is SGHVS, CDR2 FQNEAQ, per germline. As DNA, the CDR3 is TGTGCCAGCAGCTTCGGGACTCGGATCAATGAGCAGTTCTTC. Its protein is CASSFGTRINEQFF.

The CDR3 region has the DNA TGCGCCAGCAGCTTGGGGGACAGCCAGATGAACACTGAAGCTTTCTTT. Its protein product is CASSLGDSQMNTEAFF. J is TRBJ1-1 and V is TRBV5-1; TRBD1 agrees at 7 bases. The ends lost 0 bases at V and 0 bases at J; junction bases unmatched: 5. Germline assignment: CDR1 SGHRS and CDR2 YFSETQ. The CDR3 totals 16 residues.